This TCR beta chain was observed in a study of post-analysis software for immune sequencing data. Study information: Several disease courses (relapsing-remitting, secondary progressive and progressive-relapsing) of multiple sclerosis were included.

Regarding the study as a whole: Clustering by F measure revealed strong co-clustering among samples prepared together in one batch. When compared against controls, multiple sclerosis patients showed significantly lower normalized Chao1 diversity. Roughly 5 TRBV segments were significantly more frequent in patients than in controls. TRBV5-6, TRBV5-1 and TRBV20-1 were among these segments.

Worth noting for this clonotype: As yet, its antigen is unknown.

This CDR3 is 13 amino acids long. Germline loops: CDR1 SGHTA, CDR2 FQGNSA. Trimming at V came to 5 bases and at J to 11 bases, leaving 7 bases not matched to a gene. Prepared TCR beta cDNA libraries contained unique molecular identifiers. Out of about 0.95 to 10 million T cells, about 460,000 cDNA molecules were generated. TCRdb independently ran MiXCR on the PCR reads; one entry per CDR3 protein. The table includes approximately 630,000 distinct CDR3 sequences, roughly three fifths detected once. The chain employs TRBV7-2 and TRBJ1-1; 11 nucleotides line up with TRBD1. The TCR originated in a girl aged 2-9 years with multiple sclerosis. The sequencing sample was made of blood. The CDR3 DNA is TGTGCCAGCAGCATTGGACAGGGGGCAAAGGCTTTCTTT. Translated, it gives CASSIGQGAKAFF. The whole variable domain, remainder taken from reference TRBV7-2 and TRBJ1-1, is GAGVSQSPSNKVTEKGKDVELRCDPISGHTALYWYRQSLGQGLEFLIYFQGNSAPDKSGLPSDRFSAERTGGSVSTLTIQRTQQEDSAVYLCASSIGQGAKAFFGQGTRLTVV.